This T cell receptor (beta chain) comes out of a study of radiation and T cells in renal cell carcinoma. Profiling relied on immunoSEQ multiplex PCR, and the TCRdb table lists in-frame clones only, not all of them. Of 150,000 or so clones in the sample, about nine tenths were seen once. Specified time point: baseline pretreatment blood. Documented treatment: 15 Gy SBRT to primary tumor, nephrectomy 4 weeks later. V lost 2 bases and J lost 1; bases outside the gene matches: 1. Germline CDR1 and CDR2: MNHEY and SVGAGI. This CDR3 contains 15 residues. The TCR was taken from a woman aged 70-85 years with renal cell carcinoma. Source: blood, taken from a patient whose treatment included radiotherapy and nephrectomy. The gene calls are TRBV6-5 and TRBJ2-3; 9 bases map to TRBD2. CDR3 sequence reads: CASSYPSGGTDTQYF. The CDR3 DNA reads TGTGCCAGCAGTTACCCTAGCGGGGGCACAGATACGCAGTATTTT.